One and the same sample provided the 8 T cell receptor beta chains below, sequenced in a study of glioma-infiltrating T cells after dendritic cell vaccination. Libraries were prepared by immunoSEQ multiplex PCR; TCRdb keeps only in-frame clonotypes and omits some of them. The table has around 72,000 clones, 65% to 90% seen once. The sequenced sample was blood, obtained before dendritic cell vaccination. The receptors derive from a human donor with glioblastoma.

The sample holds one count of this clone. This rearrangement joins TRBV19 to TRBJ2-7, with D tentatively TRBD2 (6 bases). This CDR3 spans 13 amino acids. The germline V gene has CDR1 LNHDA and CDR2 SQIVND (reference sequence). Trimming left V 0 bases short and J 6 bases short, with 9 bases between. The CDR3 DNA is TGTGCCAGTAGTATAGATTGGAGGGGCGAGCAGTACTTC. Translating gives CASSIDWRGEQYF.

This chain's CDR3 is CASSLAGGSGELFF. The CDR3 bases are TGCGCCAGCAGCTTGGCCGGGGGTTCAGGGGAGCTGTTTTTT. The chain is built from TRBV5-1 and TRBJ2-2, with a weak D call TRBD2 (6 bases). The germline gives CDR1 SGHRS, CDR2 YFSETQ. V lost 0 bases to trimming and J lost 8 bases, with 11 bases between them. The CDR3 extends over 14 amino acids.

This clone was counted once. The rearrangement uses TRBV19 and TRBJ1-6; tentatively, D is TRBD1 (5 bases). Deletions cut 10 bases from V and 6 bases from J, with 13 bases between. From germline, CDR1 is LNHDA and CDR2 SQIVND (reference sequence). The CDR3 contains 13 residues. CDR3 sequence reads: CATGGGPNSPLHF. The CDR3 DNA reads TGTGCCACCGGGGGAGGGCCTAATTCACCCCTCCACTTT.

This clone was counted a few times. The chain combines TRBV6-1 with TRBJ1-2; 9 bases match TRBD1. Looked up from germline, CDR1 is MNHNS and CDR2 is SASEGT. J gave up 8 bases and V 5 bases, and 9 bases lay outside the gene matches. The CDR3 consists of 14 residues. The CDR3 spells CASSHGTGLGGYTF. The CDR3 bases are TGTGCCAGCAGTCACGGGACAGGGTTGGGGGGCTACACCTTC.

This chain links TRBV4-3 with TRBJ2-1; D may be TRBD1 (5 bases). The CDR3 length is 15 residues. Germline loops: CDR1 LGHNA, CDR2 YSLEER. V was trimmed by 4 bases and J by 0 bases, leaving 10 bases between them. The CDR3 spells CASSPRVLSYNEQFF. The CDR3 region has the DNA TGCGCCAGCAGCCCCAGGGTCCTCTCCTACAATGAGCAGTTCTTC.

The chain carries TRBV30 and TRBJ1-1, with a weak D call TRBD1 (6 bases). Germline assignment: CDR1 GTSNPN and CDR2 SVGIG (reference sequence). V was trimmed by 3 bases and J by 0 bases, leaving 14 bases between them. This CDR3 is built from 15 residues. The CDR3 DNA follows: TGTGCCTGGAGGGGGGCGGGGGGTTTGAACACTGAAGCTTTCTTT. Translation: CAWRGAGGLNTEAFF.

The rearrangement links TRBV7-2 to TRBJ1-5; no firm D call. V was cut by 5 bases and J by 4 bases, with 6 bases left in between. This CDR3 is built from 12 residues. In germline, CDR1 is SGHTA, CDR2 FQGNSA. The CDR3: CASSTENQPQHF. For the CDR3, the DNA is TGTGCCAGCAGCACGGAGAATCAGCCCCAGCATTTT.

V and J are TRBV7-7 and TRBJ2-5; D not resolved. Germline V lookup: CDR1 SSHAT, CDR2 FNYEAQ (reference sequence). Trimming cost V 4 bases and J 1 base, with 7 bases left between them. This CDR3 spans 13 amino acids. CDR3 region: CASSSLAQETQYF. CDR3 sequence (DNA): TGTGCCAGCAGCTCCTTAGCCCAAGAGACCCAGTACTTC.